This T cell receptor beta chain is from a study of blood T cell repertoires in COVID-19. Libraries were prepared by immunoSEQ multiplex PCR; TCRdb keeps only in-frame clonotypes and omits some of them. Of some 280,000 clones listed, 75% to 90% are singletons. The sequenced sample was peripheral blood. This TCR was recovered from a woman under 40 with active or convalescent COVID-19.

Written as DNA, the CDR3 is TGTGCCAGCAGCCAAGGAGGGGGAACAACCCCTTCAAATTCACCCCTCCACTTT. Protein sequence: CASSQGGGTTPSNSPLHF. The chain combines TRBV3-1 (or the pseudogene TRBV3-2) with TRBJ1-6; a possible D gene is TRBD1 (6 bases). Trimming left V 1 base short and J 7 bases short, with 20 bases between. The germline V gene has CDR1 LGHDT and CDR2 YNNKEL (reference sequence). The CDR3 loop spans 18 amino acids.